This TCR beta chain is from a study of control samples from healthy donors and cancer patients. Clones were sequenced by immunoSEQ multiplex PCR, and TCRdb holds only the in-frame ones, with some missing. The repertoire holds about 410,000 clones, with around nine tenths as singletons. Germline assignment: CDR1 SGHVS and CDR2 FQNEAQ. The CDR3 spans 16 residues. Trimming stripped 4 bases from V and 3 bases from J, with 16 bases between. The receptor was derived from a man in his forties or fifties with head and neck cancer. The V and J genes are TRBV7-8 and TRBJ1-5, with D tentatively TRBD1 (6 bases). The sample was PBMCs. CDR3 loop: CASSSQGQPFNQPQHF. The CDR3 bases are TGTGCCAGCAGCTCCCAGGGGCAGCCCTTCAATCAGCCCCAGCATTTT.